This T cell receptor (beta chain) was identified in a study of response to subunit inactivated influenza vaccine. MiXCR, applied by TCRdb to the RT-PCR reads, yields one record per CDR3 protein. The table records about 520,000 distinct CDR3 sequences, 7.2% of them present only once. The CDR3 has 16 residues. V was shortened by 2 bases and J by 4 bases, with 15 bases between the two germline ends. The V gene's germline CDR1 is SGHTA and CDR2 FQGTGA. In the case of this clonotype: What it binds is not known.

Overall study results and limits: A suggestion made by the authors is that each seasonal influenza vaccination recruits few new T cells.

The source material was PBMCs from blood, sampled less than 25 months after vaccination. V usage is TRBV7-3 and J usage is TRBJ2-1, with D possibly being TRBD2 (5 bases). The origin of this receptor is a man aged 45-69 years who received an inactivated influenza vaccine. The CDR3 DNA sequence: TGTGCCAGCAGCTTATCAAGCGGCTCAGATTACAATGAGCAGTTCTTC. Translating gives CASSLSSGSDYNEQFF. Filled out from reference TRBV7-3 and TRBJ2-1, the complete variable domain reads GAGVSQTPSNKVTEKGKYVELRCDPISGHTALYWYRQSLGQGPEFLIYFQGTGAADDSGLPNDRFFAVRPEGSVSTLKIQRTERGDSAVYLCASSLSSGSDYNEQFFGPGTRLTVL.